This T cell receptor beta chain was found in a study of early T cells in non-severe SARS-CoV-2 infection. Study in general: Investigators sequenced bulk RNA drawn from unsorted whole blood, and chains remained unpaired.

CDR1 and CDR2 from the germline V gene are DFQATT and SNEGSKA (reference sequence). The CDR3 sequence is 16 residues long. V dropped 5 bases and J dropped 5 bases, with 24 bases sitting between them. This clonotype was counted ten times or more. TCRdb itself ran the 5' RACE reads through MiXCR, one entry per CDR3 protein. The sample contains about 80,000 distinct CDR3 sequences, approximately 12% of which appear only once. Sequenced input: whole blood. The receptor comes from an adult who was a healthcare worker with PCR-confirmed SARS-CoV-2 infection or an uninfected control (not recorded which). V gene TRBV20-1 combines with J gene TRBJ2-5; D might be TRBD2 (6 bases). The CDR3 loop reads CSAPVPSTGLAETQYF. The CDR3 region has the DNA TGCAGTGCTCCCGTCCCCTCCACGGGACTGGCGGAGACCCAGTACTTC.